These 32 T cell receptor beta chains came from one sample sequenced in a study of CD8 T cells in Susac syndrome. The authors reverse transcribed roughly 0.5 to 1 ug RNA with random hexamers. Each CDR3 protein gets one entry after TCRdb re-called the immunoSEQ multiplex PCR reads with MiXCR. The table has about 120,000 distinct CDR3 sequences, about 93% seen once. The sequencing sample was made of CD4+ T cells from PBMCs. Receptors originate from a human donor in good health.

The chain employs TRBV7-6 and TRBJ2-1; maybe TRBD1 (6 bases). V was cut by 4 bases and J by 6 bases, with 16 bases left in between. The CDR3 has 15 residues. Germline V gene sequence: CDR1 SGHVS, CDR2 FNYEAQ. The CDR3 sequence is CASSSRGRPPNEQFF. The CDR3 nucleotides are TGTGCCAGCAGCTCCAGGGGCCGGCCCCCCAATGAGCAGTTCTTC.

V gene TRBV11-1 combines with J gene TRBJ2-1, with 8 nucleotides matching TRBD2. The CDR3 totals 16 residues. Germline-derived CDR1 and CDR2 are SGHAT and FQDESV (reference sequence). The ends lost 5 bases at V and 8 bases at J; junction bases unmatched: 14. DNA for the CDR3: TGTGCCAGCAGCGACAAGGGACTAGTCTTTGGCGATGAGCAGTTCTTC. This sequence encodes CASSDKGLVFGDEQFF. Supplemented by reference TRBV11-1 and TRBJ2-1, the full variable domain reads EAEVAQSPRYKITEKSQAVAFWCDPISGHATLYWYRQILGQGPELLVQFQDESVVDDSQLPKDRFSAERLKGVDSTLKIQPAELGDSAMYLCASSDKGLVFGDEQFFGPGTRLTVL.

J is TRBJ1-4 and V is TRBV2, with 9 bases that match TRBD1. V lost 6 bases to trimming and J lost 8 bases; unmatched junction nucleotides: 10. The germline V gene has CDR1 SNHLY and CDR2 FYNNEI. The CDR3 has 15 amino acids. The CDR3: CASRLQGQGKEKLFF. The CDR3 DNA is TGTGCCAGCAGACTTCAGGGACAGGGTAAAGAAAAACTGTTTTTT.

V gene TRBV14 combines with J gene TRBJ1-1; TRBD1 matches 7 bases. This CDR3 contains 15 residues. Germline values: CDR1 SGHDN, CDR2 FVKESK. Germline trimming cut 4 bases from V and 4 bases from J; bases unmatched to any gene: 9. The CDR3 DNA reads TGTGCCAGCAGCCTAGCCCCCAGGGGGGCCACTGAAGCTTTCTTT. It yields the protein CASSLAPRGATEAFF.

This clonotype was detected a few times. The chain joins TRBV6-2 or TRBV6-3 to TRBJ2-1; D is ambiguous. Germline V CDR1 and CDR2: MNHEY, SVGEGT. The length of the CDR3 is 13 residues. Trimming stripped 6 bases from V and 7 bases from J, with 13 bases between. CDR3 in DNA: TGTGCCAGCAGCCCCTGGATGGCAAATGAGCAGTTCTTC. As protein: CASSPWMANEQFF.

The chain carries TRBV6-2 or TRBV6-3 and TRBJ2-2, with TRBD2 matching 8 bases. Unmatched junction bases numbered 10, after V lost 6 bases and J lost 4 bases. The germline V gene has CDR1 MNHEY and CDR2 SVGEGT. The CDR3 is 16 residues long. CDR3 loop: CASSRGLVSATGELFF. Written as DNA, the CDR3 is TGTGCCAGCAGCCGGGGACTAGTATCTGCCACCGGGGAGCTGTTTTTT.

The chain links TRBV7-8 to TRBJ2-1; D is possibly TRBD1 or TRBD2 (5 bases each). The CDR3 contains 13 residues. Looked up from germline, CDR1 is SGHVS and CDR2 is FQNEAQ. The V gene lost 1 base and the J gene lost 8 bases, with 9 bases spanning the gap. CDR3: CASSLDRGDEQFF. Written as DNA, the CDR3 is TGTGCCAGCAGCTTAGACAGAGGGGATGAGCAGTTCTTC.

The chain employs TRBV5-6 and TRBJ2-2, with 7 bases fitting TRBD2. Germline CDR1 reads SGHDT; CDR2 reads YYEEEE. Germline trimming cut 4 bases from V and 5 bases from J; bases unmatched to any gene: 5. The CDR3 totals 14 residues. The CDR3, as DNA: TGTGCCAGCAGCCCAAGGACTAGGACCGGGGAGCTGTTTTTT. Its protein is CASSPRTRTGELFF.

The chain recombines TRBV6-5 with TRBJ2-1; possible D gene TRBD2, 7 bases. Germline-derived CDR1 and CDR2 are MNHEY and SVGAGI. The CDR3 spans 15 residues. The V gene lost 6 bases and the J gene lost 10 bases, with 22 bases spanning the gap. CDR3: CASSLGGGSPKEQFF. CDR3 DNA: TGTGCCAGCAGCCTCGGGGGCGGGAGTCCCAAAGAGCAGTTCTTC.

This chain connects TRBV4-3 to TRBJ2-7; the D call may be TRBD1 or TRBD2 (5 bases each). The V and J ends lost 4 bases and 2 bases respectively, with 12 bases between them. Per germline, CDR1 LGHNA and CDR2 YSLEER. The CDR3 is made up of 14 amino acids. The CDR3 sequence: CASSPRDGAYEQYF. DNA of the CDR3: TGCGCCAGCAGCCCCCGGGACGGGGCCTACGAGCAGTACTTC.

The chain has TRBV5-5 and TRBJ2-7; 7 nucleotides line up with TRBD1. The CDR3 consists of 14 residues. Trimming at V came to 4 bases and at J to 3 bases, leaving 7 bases not matched to a gene. Germline V lookup: CDR1 SGHKS, CDR2 YYEKEE (reference sequence). The CDR3 protein is CASSVIQGSYEQYF. In DNA, the CDR3 is TGTGCCAGCAGCGTGATACAGGGGAGCTACGAGCAGTACTTC.

CDR3 coding DNA: TGTGCCAGCAACCGGGGGCTTCAGCCCCAGCATTTT. This encodes CASNRGLQPQHF. The chain joins TRBV7-9 to TRBJ1-5; TRBD1 is a possible D gene (6 bases). Trimming cost V 7 bases and J 6 bases, with 10 bases left between them. Looked up from germline, CDR1 is SEHNR and CDR2 is FQNEAQ (reference sequence). CDR3 length: 12 amino acids.

The chain combines TRBV5-1 with TRBJ2-3; TRBD2 is a possible D gene (6 bases). This CDR3 spans 13 amino acids. The V and J ends lost 0 bases and 6 bases respectively, with 8 bases between them. Germline V lookup: CDR1 SGHRS, CDR2 YFSETQ. This CDR3 reads CASSLVGGDTQYF. The CDR3 DNA reads as TGCGCCAGCAGCTTGGTGGGAGGTGATACGCAGTATTTT.

The rearrangement joins TRBV7-3 to TRBJ2-6; TRBD1 matches 7 bases. Germline assignment: CDR1 SGHTA and CDR2 FQGTGA. The V and J ends lost 1 base and 0 bases, in that order; junction bases with no gene match: 6. This CDR3 is 18 amino acids long. The CDR3 loop reads CASSLIHRGLSGANVLTF. CDR3 bases: TGTGCCAGCAGCTTAATTCACAGGGGCCTCTCTGGGGCCAACGTCCTGACTTTC.

V usage is TRBV10-2 and J usage is TRBJ2-7, with D unclear. V lost 8 bases and J 1 base, leaving 9 bases between the germline ends. This CDR3 contains 12 residues. Germline V gene sequence: CDR1 WSHSY, CDR2 SAAADI. The CDR3 reads CASGVGSYEQYF. As DNA, the CDR3 is TGCGCCAGCGGGGTAGGGTCCTACGAGCAGTACTTC.

This chain joins TRBV18 and TRBJ2-2; 13 nucleotides align to TRBD2. Germline-derived CDR1 and CDR2 are KGHSH and LQKENI. The ends lost 0 bases at V and 7 bases at J; junction bases unmatched: 5. This CDR3 has 17 residues. In nucleotides, the CDR3 is TGTGCCAGCTCACCACCCGGACTAGCGGGAGCCAGCGGGGAGCTGTTTTTT. Residues: CASSPPGLAGASGELFF.

The chain couples TRBV15 to TRBJ2-1; D is undetermined. Trimming pared 4 bases from V and 0 bases from J, leaving 13 bases between. The CDR3 has 16 residues. Germline-derived CDR1 and CDR2 are LNHNV and YYDKDF (reference sequence). The CDR3 nucleotides are TGTGCCACCAGCACGACCACAGCGCGCTCCTACAATGAGCAGTTCTTC. This sequence encodes CATSTTTARSYNEQFF.

The chain carries TRBV7-9 and TRBJ2-7; no definite D call. The CDR3 is 15 amino acids. The germline gives CDR1 SEHNR, CDR2 FQNEAQ (reference sequence). V lost 0 bases, J lost 6 bases, and 15 bases lay in between. The DNA of the CDR3 is TGTGCCAGCAGCTTAGCTGGCAGCAAGGAAGTCGAGCAGTACTTC. This sequence encodes CASSLAGSKEVEQYF.

This clonotype appeared a few times. The chain couples TRBV3-1 to TRBJ2-7; D gene ambiguous. The CDR3 sequence is 13 residues long. Germline CDR1 LGHDT, CDR2 YNNKEL (reference sequence). V lost 0 bases and J lost 7, with 10 bases in between. The DNA for the CDR3 is TGTGCCAGCAGCCAAGATCAGCAGGCTGAGCAGTACTTC. This encodes CASSQDQQAEQYF.

The genes are TRBV20-1 and TRBJ2-3; D might be TRBD2 (5 bases). Trimming took 0 bases from V and 2 from J, leaving 12 bases between them. Germline V gives CDR1 DFQATT, CDR2 SNEGSKA (reference sequence). The CDR3 covers 15 residues. The CDR3 DNA reads as TGCAGTGCTAGAGATCGGGGAAAAATCACAGATACGCAGTATTTT. It is translated as CSARDRGKITDTQYF.

V usage is TRBV2 and J usage is TRBJ1-2; D is ambiguous. CDR1 is SNHLY and CDR2 is FYNNEI in the germline V gene. CDR3 length: 16 amino acids. Trimming cost V 1 base and J 1 base, with 13 bases left between them. CDR3 in amino acids: CASSEVILSYNYGYTF. The CDR3 bases are TGTGCCAGCAGTGAAGTGATCCTGAGTTATAACTATGGCTACACCTTC.

This chain links TRBV7-2 with TRBJ1-5; D is unclear. Germline V gives CDR1 SGHTA, CDR2 FQGNSA. The CDR3 has 12 amino acids. Trimming shortened V by 7 bases and J by 11 bases, and 15 bases separated the two germline ends. This CDR3 reads CASTHPAGAQHF. In DNA, the CDR3 is TGTGCCAGCACCCACCCGGCGGGAGCCCAGCATTTT.

The chain joins TRBV23-1 to TRBJ1-2; TRBD1 matches at 11 bases. Being an ORF, TRBV23-1 has a function that is uncertain. The CDR3 covers 17 residues. Trimming cost V 7 bases and J 3 bases; bases outside gene matches: 13. The CDR3 sequence is CASKAWTGGIFDYGYTF. The CDR3 bases are TGCGCCAGCAAAGCGTGGACAGGGGGCATCTTTGACTATGGCTACACCTTC.

This clonotype has only one observation. The chain uses TRBV6-4 and TRBJ2-3, with D possibly being TRBD2 (6 bases). The CDR3 length is 14 residues. Trimming left V 0 bases short and J 11 bases short, with 15 bases between. From germline, CDR1 is MRHNA and CDR2 SNTAGT. The CDR3 loop reads CASSDSTVTGGQYF. The CDR3 coding sequence is TGTGCCAGCAGTGACTCGACCGTGACCGGGGGGCAGTATTTT.

V is TRBV10-2 and J is TRBJ2-3; the D is unclear. This CDR3 spans 11 amino acids. V was trimmed by 0 bases and J by 5 bases, leaving 0 bases between them. CDR1 WSHSY and CDR2 SAAADI come from the germline V gene. The CDR3 region is CASSESDTQYF. DNA of the CDR3: TGCGCCAGCAGTGAGTCAGATACGCAGTATTTT.

V is TRBV4-3 and J is TRBJ1-2; TRBD1 matches at 7 bases. Germline V gene data show CDR1 as LGHNA and CDR2 as YSLEER. V shed 1 base, J shed 7 bases, and the junction held 6 bases outside the gene matches. The CDR3 runs 14 residues. In nucleotides, the CDR3 is TGCGCCAGCAGCCAAGGATGGGGACAGATTGGCTACACCTTC. This encodes CASSQGWGQIGYTF.

The V and J genes are TRBV2 and TRBJ2-1; TRBD2 matches at 9 bases. Losses at the gene ends were 4 bases for V and 7 bases for J; bases not matched to a gene: 8. Germline V lookup: CDR1 SNHLY, CDR2 FYNNEI. The CDR3 is 15 amino acids. CDR3 in amino acids: CASSAGVAGANEQFF. Written as DNA, the CDR3 is TGTGCCAGCAGTGCAGGAGTAGCGGGGGCTAATGAGCAGTTCTTC.

The chain carries TRBV20-1 and TRBJ2-2; the D is unclear. Trimming removed 0 bases at V and 6 bases at J, with 5 bases between. This CDR3 region has 12 residues. Germline assignment: CDR1 DFQATT and CDR2 SNEGSKA (reference sequence). The CDR3 is CSARDLSGELFF. CDR3 bases: TGCAGTGCTAGAGACTTGTCCGGGGAGCTGTTTTTT.

V is TRBV29-1 and J is TRBJ1-2; a possible D gene is TRBD1 (5 bases). CDR3 length: 13 amino acids. CDR1 is SQVTM and CDR2 is ANQGSEA in the germline V gene. V was pared by 3 bases and J by 4 bases, with 12 bases between. CDR3 nucleotides: TGCAGCGTTGAGCTACAGGCTGGCTATGGCTACACCTTC. Its translation is CSVELQAGYGYTF.

The rearrangement joins TRBV25-1 to TRBJ2-5; D is unresolved. The CDR3 sequence is 14 residues long. Germline assignment: CDR1 MGHDK and CDR2 SYGVNS. Deletions cut 4 bases from V and 5 bases from J, with 14 bases between. CDR3 sequence reads: CASSADAIRETQYF. DNA of the CDR3: TGTGCCAGCAGTGCCGACGCGATACGGGAGACCCAGTACTTC.

This clonotype has more than one count but fewer than ten. This sequence joins TRBV7-6 and TRBJ1-5, with D perhaps TRBD1 (6 bases). Trimming took off 2 bases at V and 5 bases at J, with 13 bases between the two ends. This CDR3 has 15 amino acids. The V gene's germline CDR1 is SGHVS and CDR2 FNYEAQ. CDR3 in DNA: TGTGCCAGCAGCTTAACGGACAGCGTCTATCAGCCCCAGCATTTT. Translating gives CASSLTDSVYQPQHF.

The V call is TRBV30, the J call TRBJ1-1, with unresolved D. This CDR3 has 13 amino acids. V was pared by 4 bases and J by 4 bases, with 13 bases between. CDR1 is GTSNPN and CDR2 is SVGIG in the germline V gene (reference sequence). CDR3 loop: CAWIRYVGTEAFF. The DNA for the CDR3 is TGTGCCTGGATTCGGTATGTCGGCACTGAAGCTTTCTTT. The full variable domain, rest sourced from reference TRBV30 and TRBJ1-1, is SQTIHQWPATLVQPVGSPLSLECTVEGTSNPNLYWYRQAAGRGLQLLFYSVGIGQISSEVPQNLSASRPQDRQFILSSKKLLLSDSGFYLCAWIRYVGTEAFFGQGTRLTVV.